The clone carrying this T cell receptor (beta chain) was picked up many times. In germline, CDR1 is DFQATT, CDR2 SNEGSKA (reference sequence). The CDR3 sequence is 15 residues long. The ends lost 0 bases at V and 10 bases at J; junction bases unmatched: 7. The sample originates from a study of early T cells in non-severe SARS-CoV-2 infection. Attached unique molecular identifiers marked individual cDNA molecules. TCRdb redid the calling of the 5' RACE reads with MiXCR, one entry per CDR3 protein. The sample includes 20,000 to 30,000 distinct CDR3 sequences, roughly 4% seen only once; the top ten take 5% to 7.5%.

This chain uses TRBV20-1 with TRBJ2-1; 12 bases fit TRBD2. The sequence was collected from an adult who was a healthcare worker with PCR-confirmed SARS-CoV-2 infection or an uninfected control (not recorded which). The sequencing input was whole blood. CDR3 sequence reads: CSARDLTSGREEQFF. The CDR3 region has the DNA TGCAGTGCTAGAGACCTGACTAGCGGGAGAGAGGAGCAGTTCTTC.